The next 5 T cell receptor beta chains were all read from a single sample in a study of human T cells and chemical hapten exposure. TCRdb reanalysed the RACE reads using MiXCR and keeps one entry per CDR3 protein. The sample has more than 65,000 distinct CDR3 sequences, 10% to 13% seen once. Time point given: patch test 1, 2 weeks after DPC sensitization. Documented treatment: therapeutic diphenylcyclopropenone sensitization with weekly scalp DPC. The starting material was whole blood, obtained in connection with sensitization to the hapten diphenylcyclopropenone (DPC). The receptors derive from a woman aged 45 to 65 with alopecia areata. Some clones in this sample may be carry-over from other donors' samples.

This clonotype was seen only once. The V call is TRBV5-1, the J call TRBJ2-7; D call uncertain. In germline, CDR1 is SGHRS, CDR2 YFSETQ. The CDR3 runs to 11 residues. Trimming shortened V by 0 bases and J by 6 bases, and 4 bases separated the two germline ends. CDR3 protein: CASSLDSEQYF. CDR3 nucleotide sequence: TGCGCCAGCAGCTTGGACTCCGAGCAGTACTTC.

This clonotype occurred a few times. The chain combines TRBV6-6 with TRBJ1-4; 10 bases agree with TRBD1. The CDR3 loop spans 17 amino acids. Germline V lookup: CDR1 MNHNY, CDR2 SVGAGI (reference sequence). Trimming at V came to 0 bases and at J to 8 bases, leaving 9 bases not matched to a gene. The CDR3 here is CASSYSNVGQGREKLFF. Here the CDR3 DNA reads TGTGCCAGCAGTTACTCGAACGTGGGACAGGGGAGGGAAAAACTGTTTTTT.

This clonotype was counted only a few times. This chain connects TRBV12-3 or TRBV12-4 to TRBJ1-3, with D uncertain. Trimming shortened V by 4 bases and J by 0 bases, and 7 bases separated the two germline ends. The CDR3 covers 14 residues. The CDR3 DNA follows: TGTGCCAGCAGTTCACAGCGCTCTGGAAACACCATATATTTT. It yields the protein CASSSQRSGNTIYF.

The V gene is TRBV5-1, the J gene TRBJ2-4; a weak D match, TRBD2 (5 bases). Looked up from germline, CDR1 is SGHRS and CDR2 is YFSETQ. The CDR3 has 14 amino acids. Between the trimmed V and J ends, which lost 0 bases and 8 bases, there was a span of 12 bases. CDR3 loop: CASSLGFSEDIQYF. CDR3 nucleotides: TGCGCCAGCAGCTTGGGGTTTAGCGAGGACATTCAGTACTTC.

The sample holds many counts of this clonotype. The chain couples TRBV29-1 to TRBJ2-5; no clear D. The CDR3 covers 12 residues. The V gene lost 5 bases and the J gene lost 5 bases, with 12 bases spanning the gap. Germline V CDR1 and CDR2: SQVTM, ANQGSEA. CDR3 bases: TGCAGCGTTCGACACCTCCTGGAGACCCAGTACTTC. This encodes CSVRHLLETQYF. The full variable domain, with the rest looked up from reference TRBV29-1 and TRBJ2-5, is SAVISQKPSRDICQRGTSLTIQCQVDSQVTMMFWYRQQPGQSLTLIATANQGSEATYESGFVIDKFPISRPNLTFSTLTVSNMSPEDSSIYLCSVRHLLETQYFGPGTRLLVL.